This is a list of T cell receptor beta chains from one sample in a study of T cells after yellow fever vaccination. Each CDR3 protein is one row after TCRdb ran MiXCR on the 5' RACE reads. The repertoire holds some 600,000 distinct CDR3 sequences, with approximately 13% as singletons. The sample was PBMCs, taken on the day of the yellow fever booster vaccination. These receptors came from a man aged 30 to 39 who received the YFV17D yellow fever vaccine. CDR3s include the opening cysteine and the closing phenylalanine or tryptophan. A D gene is named only where the DNA matches it firmly. The size entry is marked missing in some rows and otherwise reads once, few, many or a size class.

CDR3nt: TGTGCCAGTAGTACGCCCAGGGGGGGAGACGAGCAGTACTTC
CDR3aa: CASSTPRGGDEQYF
abundance: once
v_gene: TRBV19
d_gene: .
j_gene: TRBJ2-7

CDR3nt: TGTGCCACTCGATCCCCCGGCGGGAGGAACAATGAGCAGTTCTTC
CDR3aa: CATRSPGGRNNEQFF
abundance: .
v_gene: TRBV6-1
d_gene: TRBD2
j_gene: TRBJ2-1

CDR3nt: TGCGCCAGCAGCTTGTCTTCGGGCTCCCTCGGAGGCTACACCTTC
CDR3aa: CASSLSSGSLGGYTF
abundance: few
v_gene: TRBV5-1
d_gene: .
j_gene: TRBJ1-2

CDR3nt: TGTGCCAGCTCACCGAGACAGGGGGCCGTGAATGAGCAGTTCTTC
CDR3aa: CASSPRQGAVNEQFF
abundance: few
v_gene: TRBV18
d_gene: TRBD1
j_gene: TRBJ2-1

CDR3nt: TGCAGTGCCGCGACAGGGCGACGCTATGGCTACACCTTC
CDR3aa: CSAATGRRYGYTF
abundance: .
v_gene: TRBV20-1
d_gene: TRBD1
j_gene: TRBJ1-2

CDR3nt: TGTGCTAGTGGTTTGCCCGCTAAGGATCCGGGAACTGAAGCTTTCTTT
CDR3aa: CASGLPAKDPGTEAFF
abundance: few
v_gene: TRBV12-5
d_gene: .
j_gene: TRBJ1-1

CDR3nt: TGCAGCGTTGTCTGGGGGACAGATACGCAGTATTTT
CDR3aa: CSVVWGTDTQYF
abundance: few
v_gene: TRBV29-1
d_gene: .
j_gene: TRBJ2-3

CDR3nt: TGCAGTGCTAGAAACCTTCGGCGGGAGGGCAGAGAGACCCAGTACTTC
CDR3aa: CSARNLRREGRETQYF
abundance: few
v_gene: TRBV20-1
d_gene: TRBD2
j_gene: TRBJ2-5

CDR3nt: TGTGCCACCAGTGACTCCGGGACTGTTGATGAAGCTTTCTTT
CDR3aa: CATSDSGTVDEAFF
abundance: .
v_gene: TRBV24-1
d_gene: .
j_gene: TRBJ1-1

CDR3nt: TGCAGTGCTAGTAGTACGGGACTAGCGAAAGCCGGGGAGCTGTTTTTT
CDR3aa: CSASSTGLAKAGELFF
abundance: .
v_gene: TRBV20-1
d_gene: TRBD2
j_gene: TRBJ2-2

CDR3nt: TGCGCCAGCAGCTACCACAGGGAGGATACGCAGTATTTT
CDR3aa: CASSYHREDTQYF
abundance: many
v_gene: TRBV5-1
d_gene: .
j_gene: TRBJ2-3

CDR3nt: TGCAGTGCTGTAATGGGACCCTACACAGATACGCAGTATTTT
CDR3aa: CSAVMGPYTDTQYF
abundance: few
v_gene: TRBV20-1
d_gene: .
j_gene: TRBJ2-3

CDR3nt: TGTGCCAGCAGTAAAAACATGTTGACATCTTCCTACAATGAGCAGTTCTTC
CDR3aa: CASSKNMLTSSYNEQFF
abundance: many
v_gene: TRBV7-3
d_gene: .
j_gene: TRBJ2-1

CDR3nt: TGCAGCGCTAGACTAGCGGACGGGAATGAGCAGTTCTTC
CDR3aa: CSARLADGNEQFF
abundance: .
v_gene: TRBV29-1
d_gene: TRBD2
j_gene: TRBJ2-1

CDR3nt: TGTGCCATCAGGGGGGGTAGTGGTATCTCTGGAAACACCATATATTTT
CDR3aa: CAIRGGSGISGNTIYF
abundance: .
v_gene: TRBV10-3
d_gene: .
j_gene: TRBJ1-3

CDR3nt: TGTGCCAGCAGCTTAGCCCACAGGGACTACGAGCAGTACTTC
CDR3aa: CASSLAHRDYEQYF
abundance: .
v_gene: TRBV7-2
d_gene: .
j_gene: TRBJ2-7

CDR3nt: TGTGCCACCAGCAGGGACCCGGGGGGAGGGTCACCCCTCCACTTT
CDR3aa: CATSRDPGGGSPLHF
abundance: many
v_gene: TRBV15
d_gene: .
j_gene: TRBJ1-6

CDR3nt: TGCAGTGCGACTCCCGGGGGTTTCACCGGGGAGCTGTTTTTT
CDR3aa: CSATPGGFTGELFF
abundance: many
v_gene: TRBV20-1
d_gene: .
j_gene: TRBJ2-2

CDR3nt: TGCAGTGCTACCCCCCAGACTAGCGGACAAGAGACCCAGTACTTC
CDR3aa: CSATPQTSGQETQYF
abundance: .
v_gene: TRBV20-1
d_gene: TRBD2
j_gene: TRBJ2-5

CDR3nt: TGCGCCAGCAGCCAGACTAGCGGTCTCACAGATACGCAGTATTTT
CDR3aa: CASSQTSGLTDTQYF
abundance: many
v_gene: TRBV4-3
d_gene: TRBD2
j_gene: TRBJ2-3

CDR3nt: TGCAGTGCTAGAGTACTCGGGAAAGTCAATGAGCAGTTCTTC
CDR3aa: CSARVLGKVNEQFF
abundance: few
v_gene: TRBV20-1
d_gene: .
j_gene: TRBJ2-1

CDR3nt: TGCGCCAGCAGTGAGTCGGCAGGGCGCTACTATAATTCACCCCTCCACTTT
CDR3aa: CASSESAGRYYNSPLHF
abundance: .
v_gene: TRBV10-2
d_gene: .
j_gene: TRBJ1-6

CDR3nt: TGTGCCAGCAGCCAATTGTCCGATCAGTACTTC
CDR3aa: CASSQLSDQYF
abundance: .
v_gene: TRBV16
d_gene: .
j_gene: TRBJ2-4

CDR3nt: TGCAGTGCTAGAGATGTCGAGCCTGGGGCCAACGTCCTGACTTTC
CDR3aa: CSARDVEPGANVLTF
abundance: .
v_gene: TRBV20-1
d_gene: .
j_gene: TRBJ2-6

CDR3nt: TGCGCCAGCAGCTTGGTGGCGTCGTGGGGACTACCAAACATTCAGTACTTC
CDR3aa: CASSLVASWGLPNIQYF
abundance: .
v_gene: TRBV5-1
d_gene: TRBD2
j_gene: TRBJ2-4

CDR3nt: TGTGCCAGCAGTTCCCCTGTCTCCTACGAGCAGTACTTC
CDR3aa: CASSSPVSYEQYF
abundance: few
v_gene: TRBV12-3/TRBV12-4
d_gene: .
j_gene: TRBJ2-7

CDR3nt: TGTGCCAGCAGCAAACTAGCGGGAGGGCCCGGGGAGCTGTTTTTT
CDR3aa: CASSKLAGGPGELFF
abundance: .
v_gene: TRBV7-2
d_gene: TRBD2
j_gene: TRBJ2-2

CDR3nt: TGTGCCACCAGTGATCCGGGACCCAACACTGAAGCTTTCTTT
CDR3aa: CATSDPGPNTEAFF
abundance: few
v_gene: TRBV24-1
d_gene: .
j_gene: TRBJ1-1

CDR3nt: TGCGCCAGCAGCCAAGATGGGCTAGCGGGGGATACGCAGTATTTT
CDR3aa: CASSQDGLAGDTQYF
abundance: .
v_gene: TRBV4-3
d_gene: TRBD2
j_gene: TRBJ2-3

CDR3nt: TGTGCCAGCAGCTTATTACGGCGCGATGAGCAGTTCTTC
CDR3aa: CASSLLRRDEQFF
abundance: few
v_gene: TRBV11-3
d_gene: .
j_gene: TRBJ2-1

CDR3nt: TGCGCCAGCAGCCAATCCGGGGACTGGGCGGGCACAGATACGCAGTATTTT
CDR3aa: CASSQSGDWAGTDTQYF
abundance: .
v_gene: TRBV4-3
d_gene: .
j_gene: TRBJ2-3